One sample yielded the 23 T cell receptor beta chains listed below, sequenced in a study of tumor-infiltrating lymphocytes in primary liver carcinoma. TCR beta cDNA came from roughly 550 ng total RNA, primed with a constant-region primer. Modified slightly, ARM-PCR produced TCR beta libraries over three nested multiplex PCR rounds. Forward primers for TRBV1-TRBV30 and a C-beta reverse primer served the first two PCR rounds, at about 9 cycles each. TCRdb itself ran the multiplex PCR reads through MiXCR, one entry per CDR3 protein. This table holds 330,000 or so distinct CDR3 sequences, less than 75% found once. Unsorted whole blood supplied the RNA, and germline DNA was extracted too. Sequencing was performed on peripheral blood. These receptors were taken from a man in his forties with primary liver carcinoma and hepatitis B virus infection.

This clonotype was counted ten times or more. The chain carries TRBV12-3 or TRBV12-4 and TRBJ2-1, with D possibly matching TRBD2 (6 bases). The germline V and J ends were trimmed by 8 bases and 4 bases, with 18 bases remaining between them. CDR3 size: 15 residues. CDR3 coding DNA: TGTGCCAGCTCCCGACTAGGGACGGAGTACAATGAGCAGTTCTTC. Its translation: CASSRLGTEYNEQFF.

This chain joins TRBV29-1 and TRBJ2-7; D gene uncertain. CDR1 and CDR2 (germline): SQVTM, ANQGSEA. There are 12 residues in the CDR3. V was pared by 4 bases and J by 6 bases, with 13 bases between. CDR3 in amino acids: CSVVDAPGEQYF. The CDR3 coding sequence is TGCAGCGTTGTGGACGCACCCGGCGAGCAGTACTTC.

In its sample, this clonotype was seen many times. The CDR3 region has the DNA TGCGCCAGCAGCCAAGAATGGGGACAGGGGCCCTACGAGCAGTACTTC. This gives the protein CASSQEWGQGPYEQYF. The chain recombines TRBV4-1 with TRBJ2-7; TRBD1 aligns across 10 bases. This CDR3 region has 16 residues. Trimming cost V 0 bases and J 2 bases; bases outside gene matches: 4. The germline V gene encodes CDR1 MGHRA and CDR2 YSYEKL.

V is TRBV5-1 and J is TRBJ2-7; TRBD1 might be the D (7 bases). Trimming left V 5 bases short and J 2 bases short, with 14 bases between. CDR1 is SGHRS, CDR2 YFSETQ, per germline. This CDR3 comprises 14 residues. CDR3 nucleotides: TGCGCCAGCAGTCAGGGGGGCGGTACCTACGAGCAGTACTTC. It is translated as CASSQGGGTYEQYF.

In the case of this clonotype: A much bigger clone sits one base away, suggesting this may be a read error. This chain connects TRBV30 to TRBJ2-1, with D unclear. Germline-derived CDR1 and CDR2 are GTSNPN and SVGIG (reference sequence). CDR3 size: 14 residues. CDR3 residues: CVWSGRLINNEQFF. The CDR3 coding sequence is TGTGTCTGGAGTGGACGGTTAATCAACAATGAGCAGTTCTTC. Full variable domain (outside the CDR3, taken from reference TRBV30 and TRBJ2-1): SQTIHQWPATLVQPVGSPLSLECTVEGTSNPNLYWYRQAAGRGLQLLFYSVGIGQISSEVPQNLSASRPQDRQFILSSKKLLLSDSGFYLCVWSGRLINNEQFFGPGTRLTVL.

The chain carries TRBV28 and TRBJ2-4; D is possibly TRBD1 or TRBD2 (5 bases each). Germline V gene data show CDR1 as MDHEN and CDR2 as SYDVKM. V dropped 5 bases and J dropped 3 bases, with 17 bases sitting between them. This CDR3 region has 16 residues. Here the CDR3 DNA reads TGTGCCAGCAGTCTGACGGGACGGCCGGGCAAAAACATTCAGTACTTC. It specifies CASSLTGRPGKNIQYF.

This clonotype was seen ten or more times. The gene calls are TRBV29-1 and TRBJ2-7; D may match TRBD1 or TRBD2 (6 bases each). Looked up from germline, CDR1 is SQVTM and CDR2 is ANQGSEA. The CDR3 totals 16 residues. Trimming pared 4 bases from V and 4 bases from J, leaving 23 bases between. Written as DNA, the CDR3 is TGCAGCGTTGGCTCAGGGGTAGGCGGGGTGGGGTACGAGCAGTACTTC. Its translation is CSVGSGVGGVGYEQYF.

Note on this clonotype: The junction departs from the called germline gene at one end, perhaps through a read error. This chain links TRBV11-2 with TRBJ2-5, with D possibly called TRBD1 or TRBD2 (5 bases each). The germline V gene encodes CDR1 SGHAT and CDR2 FQNNGV. The CDR3 has 15 amino acids. The CDR3 region has the DNA TGTGCTAGCAGCTTAAGTAAAGGGACCCAAGAGACCCAGTATTTC. Its protein product is CASSLSKGTQETQYF.

This clonotype was observed many times. The junction departs from germline at one end; a sequencing error may be responsible. The V call is TRBV7-9, the J call TRBJ1-1, with D possibly matching TRBD1 (5 bases). The germline V gene encodes CDR1 SEHNR and CDR2 FQNEAQ (reference sequence). The CDR3 extends over 12 amino acids. CDR3 residues: CASTLGETGAFF. CDR3 bases: TGTGCCAGCACACTGGGGGAAACTGGAGCTTTCTTT.

A word on this clonotype: One end of the junction does not line up with germline, which may come from a read error. V and J are TRBV11-2 and TRBJ2-7, with TRBD1 matching over 11 bases. Germline V lookup: CDR1 SGHAT, CDR2 FQNNGV. The CDR3 has 15 residues. The CDR3 DNA reads as TGTGCCAGCAGACAAGGGACAGGGGGAACCTATGAGCAGTACTTC. Its protein is CASRQGTGGTYEQYF.

This rearrangement joins TRBV11-2 to TRBJ2-3, with a weak D call TRBD2 (6 bases). This CDR3 is built from 16 residues. Germline V gene sequence: CDR1 SGHAT, CDR2 FQNNGV. With 4 bases removed from V and 7 bases from J, the gap between germline ends came to 21 bases. The CDR3 loop reads CASSSMGGKDAHTQYF. CDR3 sequence (DNA): TGTGCCAGCAGCTCGATGGGGGGTAAAGATGCACATACGCAGTATTTT.

As for this clonotype: The conserved closing phenylalanine or tryptophan is absent in this CDR3, likely reflecting a read error. The chain is built from TRBV11-3 and TRBJ2-7, with a possible D match to TRBD2 (5 bases). V dropped 4 bases and J dropped 0 bases, with 13 bases sitting between them. This CDR3 has 15 residues. CDR1 SGHNT and CDR2 YENEEA come from the germline V gene. This chain's CDR3 is CASSYPLASSYEQYS. CDR3 sequence (DNA): TGTGCCAGCAGCTACCCCTTAGCGAGCTCCTACGAGCAGTACTCC.

The rearrangement links TRBV28 to TRBJ2-1; D is ambiguous. CDR1 MDHEN and CDR2 SYDVKM come from the germline V gene. V lost 7 bases, J lost 0 bases, and 10 bases lay in between. The CDR3 has 14 amino acids. For the CDR3, the DNA is TGTGCCAGCATGGGGTCCCTCTCCTACAATGAGCAGTTCTTC. Its protein product is CASMGSLSYNEQFF.

This rearrangement joins TRBV7-2 to TRBJ2-1, with D perhaps being TRBD1 or TRBD2 (5 bases each). The V and J ends lost 4 bases and 10 bases respectively, with 14 bases between them. Germline loops: CDR1 SGHTA, CDR2 FQGNSA. The CDR3 consists of 13 residues. The CDR3 region is CASSSSGTGEQFF. The CDR3 DNA follows: TGTGCCAGCAGCTCCTCAGGGACGGGGGAGCAGTTCTTC.

As regards this clonotype: This may come from a read error, since a much larger clone is one base off. The V call is TRBV6-2 or TRBV6-3, the J call TRBJ1-5; TRBD1 matches 9 bases. Per germline, CDR1 MNHEY and CDR2 SVGEGT. The CDR3 extends over 14 amino acids. The CDR3 protein is CTSSYSQGAQPQHF. The CDR3 DNA sequence: TGTACCAGCAGTTACTCACAGGGGGCTCAGCCCCAGCATTTT.

With respect to this clonotype: A read error may be the cause here, since a much bigger clone is one base away. The chain is built from TRBV6-5 and TRBJ2-7, with 7 nucleotides matching TRBD1. There are 16 residues in the CDR3. The germline gives CDR1 MNHEY, CDR2 SVGAGI. The junction had 14 bases not matched to a gene; V was cut back by 6 bases and J by 3 bases. CDR3 amino acids: CASSQNSPGQNYEQYF. The CDR3 coding sequence is TGTGCCAGCAGCCAGAACTCTCCGGGACAGAACTACGAGCAGTACTTC.

As for this clonotype: The junction does not match germline at one end; this may be a read error. The J gene is TRBJ2-7, the V gene TRBV11-2; the D gene is possibly TRBD2 (5 bases). The CDR3 length is 14 residues. CDR1 is SGHAT and CDR2 is FQNNGV in the germline V gene. DNA for the CDR3: TGTGCCAGCAGCTTAGGTAGGAAAGACTACGAGCAGCACTTC. Translated: CASSLGRKDYEQHF.

This clonotype was detected many times. The chain joins TRBV5-5 to TRBJ1-5; D remains ambiguous. The ends were cut back, 0 bases at V and 6 bases at J, with 16 bases in the middle. The CDR3 has 16 residues. Germline-derived CDR1 and CDR2 are SGHKS and YYEKEE (reference sequence). This chain's CDR3 is CASSLEVSMRSQPQHF. Written as DNA, the CDR3 is TGTGCCAGCAGCTTGGAAGTCAGTATGAGGAGTCAGCCCCAGCATTTT.

In nucleotides, the CDR3 is TGCGCCAGCAGTTCCCCGCCGGGGGAAGCTGCCAAAAACATTCAGTACTTC. Translation: CASSSPPGEAAKNIQYF. The gene calls are TRBV5-1 and TRBJ2-4; a weak D match, TRBD2 (6 bases). This CDR3 has 17 residues. Germline lookup yields CDR1 SGHRS and CDR2 YFSETQ. V was clipped by 5 bases and J by 1 base, with 19 bases between them.

This clonotype came up many times. The rearrangement links TRBV29-1 to TRBJ2-7, with 7 bases lining up with TRBD2. The germline V gene encodes CDR1 SQVTM and CDR2 ANQGSEA. V lost 6 bases and J lost 0; bases outside the gene matches: 11. The CDR3 is 15 amino acids. The DNA for the CDR3 is TGCAGCGTGGGAGGTGGGGGGGGACCCTCCTACGAGCAGTACTTC. The encoded protein is CSVGGGGGPSYEQYF.

To note about this clonotype: One base away lies a much larger clone, so this may be a sequencing read error. This chain links TRBV10-3 with TRBJ2-7; 8 bases match TRBD1. The germline V gene has CDR1 ENHRY and CDR2 SYGVKD. The trim removed 8 bases at V and 3 bases at J, leaving 6 bases unmatched. The CDR3 is 13 amino acids. This chain's CDR3 is CAIDQGAFYEQYF. CDR3 DNA: TGTGCCATCGACCAGGGGGCATTCTACGAGCAGTACTTC.

In the case of this clonotype: Possible read error: a much larger clone is one base away. The chain links TRBV11-2 to TRBJ2-5, with D unclear. The length of the CDR3 is 12 residues. CDR1 is SGHAT, CDR2 FQNNGV, per germline. CDR3 loop: CANSLDFETQYF. CDR3 nucleotide sequence: TGTGCCAACAGCTTAGATTTCGAGACCCAGTACTTC.

This clonotype has more than one count but fewer than ten. The J gene is TRBJ1-1, the V gene TRBV5-6; a possible D gene is TRBD1 (5 bases). Germline CDR1 and CDR2: SGHDT and YYEEEE. The CDR3 spans 13 residues. V shed 6 bases and J shed 6 bases, with 15 bases lying between them. For the CDR3, the DNA is TGTGCCAGCACCCCTTGGGGGATGGCTGAAGCTTTCTTT. This encodes CASTPWGMAEAFF.